The next 6 T cell receptor beta chains were all read from a single sample in a study of OX40 agonist ivuxolimab in advanced cancers. Sequencing was performed with immunoSEQ multiplex PCR; in TCRdb, only in-frame clones are kept and a portion is missing. This table holds 55,000 to 70,000 clones, 92% found once. The sample was CD4+ or CD8+ T cells sorted from blood, taken in a trial of the OX40 agonist ivuxolimab. The receptor source for this set is an adult with an advanced solid tumor such as melanoma, head and neck, liver or kidney cancer.

The gene calls are TRBV27 and TRBJ2-2; possibly TRBD1 or TRBD2 for D (5 bases each). V was shortened by 3 bases and J by 7 bases, with 18 bases between the two germline ends. Germline V gene sequence: CDR1 MNHEY, CDR2 SMNVEV (reference sequence). This CDR3 region has 16 residues. In DNA, the CDR3 is TGTGCCAGCAGTTTGGGCCTCGGGGTAGGGGACGGGGAGCTGTTTTTT. It codes for CASSLGLGVGDGELFF.

The J gene is TRBJ2-3, the V gene TRBV14; D gene ambiguous. This CDR3 is 13 amino acids long. Germline V gene data show CDR1 as SGHDN and CDR2 as FVKESK. V lost 3 bases and J 6 bases, leaving 10 bases between the germline ends. The CDR3 coding sequence is TGTGCCAGCAGCCAGAATAGCTGGGATACGCAGTATTTT. It yields the protein CASSQNSWDTQYF.

This rearrangement joins TRBV7-8 to TRBJ2-3, with 9 bases identical to TRBD2. J lost 3 bases, V lost 2 bases, and 12 bases had no gene match. The CDR3 has 18 residues. Germline CDR1 and CDR2: SGHVS and FQNEAQ. CDR3 loop: CASSLRFASGEETDTQYF. The CDR3 bases are TGTGCCAGCAGCTTACGGTTTGCTAGCGGGGAGGAGACAGATACGCAGTATTTT.

The chain employs TRBV4-3 and TRBJ2-7, with a weak D call TRBD1 (5 bases). Germline-derived CDR1 and CDR2 are LGHNA and YSLEER. Between the trimmed V and J ends, which lost 1 base and 1 base, there was a span of 8 bases. The CDR3 consists of 14 residues. Here the CDR3 reads CASSQVQGSYEQYF. The DNA for the CDR3 is TGCGCCAGCAGCCAAGTTCAGGGATCCTACGAGCAGTACTTC.

This chain joins TRBV11-2 and TRBJ1-2; TRBD1 matches 10 bases. Germline trimming cut 4 bases from V and 7 bases from J; bases unmatched to any gene: 9. This CDR3 is 15 amino acids long. Per germline, CDR1 SGHAT and CDR2 FQNNGV. The DNA for the CDR3 is TGTGCCAGCAGCTATATCCCGGGACAGGGGTTTGGCTACACCTTC. Translating it yields CASSYIPGQGFGYTF.

This clone showed up just once. The chain has TRBV11-2 and TRBJ2-7, with D possibly matching TRBD1 (6 bases). V shed 0 bases and J shed 1 base, with 10 bases lying between them. In germline, CDR1 is SGHAT, CDR2 FQNNGV. This CDR3 region has 15 residues. CDR3 loop: CASSLEGQNSYEQYF. The CDR3, as DNA: TGTGCCAGCAGCTTAGAAGGACAGAATTCCTACGAGCAGTACTTC. The whole variable domain, remainder taken from reference TRBV11-2 and TRBJ2-7, is EAGVAQSPRYKIIEKRQSVAFWCNPISGHATLYWYQQILGQGPKLLIQFQNNGVVDDSQLPKDRFSAERLKGVDSTLKIQPAKLEDSAVYLCASSLEGQNSYEQYFGPGTRLTVT.